This passage covers 29 T cell receptor beta chains from one sample sequenced in a study of response to subunit inactivated influenza vaccine. Each CDR3 protein is one row after TCRdb ran MiXCR on the RT-PCR reads. This table has under 800,000 distinct CDR3 sequences, about 14% appearing once. The sequences come from PBMCs from blood, collected less than 15 days before vaccination. Source of these receptors: a man aged 50-60 years who received an inactivated influenza vaccine.

This clonotype occurred a few times. This chain joins TRBV21-1 and TRBJ2-7; the table's D call TRBD2 went unverified against the DNA. TRBV21-1 is annotated as a pseudogene. The CDR3 contains 15 residues. The CDR3 region has the DNA TGTGCCAGCACTAGTGACAGCGGGAGTTGTTACGAGCAGTACTTC. It yields the protein CASTSDSGSCYEQYF.

This clonotype occurred a few times. The rearrangement joins TRBV12-3 or TRBV12-4 to TRBJ1-5; TRBD1 aligns across 7 bases. This CDR3 is 15 amino acids long. The ends lost 6 bases at V and 0 bases at J; junction bases unmatched: 5. This chain's CDR3 is CASSRGQVSNQPQHF. The CDR3 bases are TGTGCCAGCAGCCGCGGACAGGTTAGCAATCAGCCCCAGCATTTT.

In this sample, this clonotype turned up a few times. The chain uses TRBV29-1 and TRBJ2-2; TRBD1 agrees at 9 bases. With V trimmed by 7 bases and J by 6 bases, 6 bases remained unmatched. CDR3 length: 13 residues. CDR1 is SQVTM and CDR2 is ANQGSEA in the germline V gene. In DNA, the CDR3 is TGCAGCGCCGACAGGGGGGGGGCCGGGGAGCTGTTTTTT. Its translation is CSADRGGAGELFF.

There are a few counts of this clonotype. CDR3: CASSWGNQVTQYF. The CDR3 DNA is TGTGCCAGCAGCTGGGGGAACCAAGTTACCCAGTACTTC. The chain uses TRBV7-2 and TRBJ2-5; D may match TRBD1 or TRBD2 (5 bases each). The V and J ends lost 4 bases and 8 bases respectively, with 14 bases between them. The CDR3 extends over 13 amino acids. Germline CDR1 SGHTA, CDR2 FQGNSA.

There are many counts of this clonotype. V is TRBV9 and J is TRBJ2-1; possibly TRBD1 for D (6 bases). Germline V CDR1 and CDR2: SGDLS, YYNGEE. The V end lost 3 bases, the J end lost 1 base, and 11 bases lay between the germline ends. This CDR3 is 15 amino acids long. The chain's CDR3 is CASSGGGQSYNEQFF. The CDR3 DNA sequence: TGTGCCAGCAGCGGAGGGGGACAATCCTACAATGAGCAGTTCTTC.

This chain links TRBV20-1 with TRBJ2-7; D may be TRBD1 or TRBD2 (7 bases each). The CDR3 runs 15 residues. Trimming cost V 3 bases and J 1 base, with 16 bases left between them. CDR1 is DFQATT and CDR2 is SNEGSKA in the germline V gene (reference sequence). In DNA, the CDR3 is TGCAGTGCTAGTTGGGCAGGGGGGGGGTCCTACGAGCAGTACTTC. This encodes CSASWAGGGSYEQYF.

This clonotype has a handful of counts. The junction departs from germline at one end; a sequencing error may be responsible. The chain employs TRBV20-1 and TRBJ2-4; 7 bases line up with TRBD1. This CDR3 comprises 17 residues. The germline V gene has CDR1 DFQATT and CDR2 SNEGSKA (reference sequence). This CDR3 reads CCARVTTGRTLRNIQYF. The DNA for the CDR3 is TGCTGTGCTAGAGTCACGACAGGGCGGACTCTGAGAAACATTCAGTACTTC.

In this sample, this clonotype turned up many times. The gene calls are TRBV10-3 and TRBJ2-1; D gene ambiguous. This CDR3 spans 12 amino acids. The germline V gene encodes CDR1 ENHRY and CDR2 SYGVKD. The V end lost 10 bases, the J end lost 2 bases, and 9 bases lay between the germline ends. In DNA form, the CDR3 reads TGTGCCACCTCGCCACCCTACAATGAGCAGTTCTTC. It is translated as CATSPPYNEQFF.

The gene calls are TRBV29-1 and TRBJ2-3; tentatively, D is TRBD1 or TRBD2 (5 bases each). Germline-derived CDR1 and CDR2 are SQVTM and ANQGSEA. The V end was cut by 5 bases, the J end by 1 base, with 13 bases between. The CDR3 covers 14 residues. The CDR3 loop is CSVRDPRGTDTQYF. CDR3 coding DNA: TGCAGCGTTCGGGACCCAAGGGGCACAGATACGCAGTATTTT.

The rearrangement joins TRBV5-5 to TRBJ1-6; no definite D call. The CDR3 is 14 amino acids. V lost 0 bases, J lost 6 bases, and 7 bases lay in between. Germline loops: CDR1 SGHKS, CDR2 YYEKEE (reference sequence). Here the CDR3 reads CASSLALFNSPLHF. CDR3 coding DNA: TGTGCCAGCAGCTTGGCCCTATTTAATTCACCCCTCCACTTT.

This chain links TRBV15 with TRBJ2-3; D not resolved. Trimming removed 3 bases from V and 0 bases from J, with 4 bases in between. In germline, CDR1 is LNHNV, CDR2 YYDKDF (reference sequence). This CDR3 spans 13 amino acids. In nucleotides, the CDR3 is TGTGCCACCAGCAGGGGTAGCACAGATACGCAGTATTTT. Translated, it gives CATSRGSTDTQYF. The full variable domain, its missing parts supplied by reference TRBV15 and TRBJ2-3, is DAMVIQNPRYQVTQFGKPVTLSCSQTLNHNVMYWYQQKSSQAPKLLFHYYDKDFNNEADTPDNFQSRRPNTSFCFLDIRSPGLGDTAMYLCATSRGSTDTQYFGPGTRLTVL.

The chain recombines TRBV5-1 with TRBJ1-4, with D possibly matching TRBD1 (5 bases). The length of the CDR3 is 14 residues. Germline V gene data show CDR1 as SGHRS and CDR2 as YFSETQ. V lost 6 bases to trimming and J lost 5 bases, with 14 bases between them. The CDR3 here is CASNQTGMNEKLFF. As DNA, the CDR3 is TGCGCCAGCAACCAAACAGGAATGAATGAAAAACTGTTTTTT.

The CDR3 region is CASSTSGKETQYF. The DNA of the CDR3 is TGTGCCAGCAGTACTAGCGGGAAAGAGACCCAGTACTTC. The chain carries TRBV7-6 and TRBJ2-5; 10 positions agree with TRBD2. V lost 6 bases to trimming and J lost 3 bases; unmatched junction nucleotides: 1. Germline CDR1 is SGHVS and CDR2 is FNYEAQ. The CDR3 sequence is 13 residues long.

This clonotype was recorded at least ten times. V and J are TRBV6-5 and TRBJ1-1; 10 bases fit TRBD1. This CDR3 contains 18 residues. V lost 2 bases and J lost 0; bases outside the gene matches: 9. Germline CDR1 reads MNHEY; CDR2 reads SVGAGI. CDR3 protein: CASSYTTGGRFMNTEAFF. As DNA, the CDR3 is TGTGCCAGCAGTTACACGACAGGGGGCCGTTTCATGAACACTGAAGCTTTCTTT.

This clonotype appeared a few times. This sequence joins TRBV4-3 and TRBJ2-2; D is unresolved. Germline CDR1 LGHNA, CDR2 YSLEER. The V gene lost 4 bases and the J gene lost 6 bases, with 9 bases spanning the gap. The CDR3 has 13 residues. This chain's CDR3 is CASSPIGPGELFF. DNA for the CDR3: TGCGCCAGCAGCCCCATAGGGCCCGGGGAGCTGTTTTTT.

The chain joins TRBV5-1 to TRBJ2-1; D is uncertain. Trimming took off 0 bases at V and 6 bases at J, with 16 bases between the two ends. The CDR3 is 16 residues long. Germline lookup yields CDR1 SGHRS and CDR2 YFSETQ. The CDR3 loop reads CASSLGPLGSANEQFF. The CDR3 coding sequence is TGCGCCAGCAGCTTGGGCCCCCTTGGATCGGCCAATGAGCAGTTCTTC.

The chain carries TRBV5-4 and TRBJ1-1; 8 bases are shared with TRBD1. Germline loops: CDR1 SGHNT, CDR2 YYREEE (reference sequence). This CDR3 comprises 12 residues. V dropped 10 bases and J dropped 2; count of bases not matched to a gene: 4. This CDR3 reads CALGQANTEAFF. The CDR3 region has the DNA TGTGCCTTGGGACAGGCTAACACTGAAGCTTTCTTT. Full variable domain (remainder filled in from reference TRBV5-4 and TRBJ1-1): ETGVTQSPTHLIKTRGQQVTLRCSSQSGHNTVSWYQQALGQGPQFIFQYYREEENGRGNFPPRFSGLQFPNYSSELNVNALELDDSALYLCALGQANTEAFFGQGTRLTVV.

The sample holds many counts of this clonotype. The CDR3 coding sequence is TGCGCCAGCAGTCTCAACTCCGGTGGCTACACCTTC. Encoded protein: CASSLNSGGYTF. The chain combines TRBV5-1 with TRBJ1-2, with D unclear. V was pared by 5 bases and J by 7 bases, with 12 bases between. The CDR3 is 12 residues long. CDR1 SGHRS and CDR2 YFSETQ come from the germline V gene.

This clonotype was counted a few times. Here the CDR3 reads CASRYEQYF. CDR3 in DNA: TGCGCCAGCAGGTACGAGCAGTACTTC. The chain joins TRBV5-1 to TRBJ2-7, with D unresolved. The V and J ends lost 5 bases and 4 bases respectively, with 1 base between them. The germline CDR1 and CDR2 sequences are SGHRS and YFSETQ. There are 9 residues in the CDR3.

The J gene is TRBJ1-1, the V gene TRBV6-5; no reliable D call. V lost 0 bases and J 0 bases, leaving 5 bases between the germline ends. CDR1 is MNHEY and CDR2 is SVGAGI in the germline V gene. This CDR3 has 14 residues. CDR3 sequence (DNA): TGTGCCAGCAGTTACTCGTCCATGAACACTGAAGCTTTCTTT. Protein product: CASSYSSMNTEAFF.

There are many counts of this clonotype. The chain joins TRBV12-3 or TRBV12-4 to TRBJ2-3; D uncertain. CDR3 length: 14 amino acids. The ends were cut back, 2 bases at V and 2 bases at J, with 8 bases in the middle. The CDR3 DNA sequence: TGTGCCAGCAGTTTATGGAGAGACACAGATACGCAGTATTTT. This sequence encodes CASSLWRDTDTQYF.

This clonotype has just a few counts. The gene calls are TRBV12-3 or TRBV12-4 and TRBJ2-7; D might be TRBD1 or TRBD2, each matching 5 bases. Trimming left V 3 bases short and J 0 bases short, with 30 bases between. This CDR3 contains 21 residues. As DNA, the CDR3 is TGTGCCAGCAGTTTTTTTATTTGGACTCACGAGGGACGGCCAAGCTCCTACGAGCAGTACTTC. Translation gives CASSFFIWTHEGRPSSYEQYF.

The chain combines TRBV4-1 with TRBJ1-6; a possible D gene is TRBD1 (5 bases). CDR1 is MGHRA and CDR2 is YSYEKL in the germline V gene. The CDR3 totals 15 residues. V was trimmed by 4 bases and J by 11 bases, leaving 18 bases between them. The CDR3, as DNA: TGCGCCAGCAGCCCTCGCGTGTGGGGGGATGCACCCCTCCACTTT. Translated: CASSPRVWGDAPLHF.

Only a few counts were recorded for this clonotype. This chain connects TRBV29-1 to TRBJ2-1; 11 bases are a match to TRBD2. With 1 base clipped from V and 6 bases from J, the junction kept 5 bases outside the gene matches. Germline lookup yields CDR1 SQVTM and CDR2 ANQGSEA. The CDR3 consists of 15 residues. DNA of the CDR3: TGCAGCGTTGAAGTAGGTAGCGGGGGGGCCAATGAGCAGTTCTTC. Translation gives CSVEVGSGGANEQFF.

The chain employs TRBV4-1 and TRBJ1-4; D call uncertain. CDR1 MGHRA and CDR2 YSYEKL come from the germline V gene. This CDR3 is built from 16 residues. V lost 0 bases, J lost 3 bases, and 11 bases lay in between. This CDR3 reads CASSQEASWSNEKLFF. The CDR3 bases are TGCGCCAGCAGCCAAGAGGCGTCGTGGTCTAATGAAAAACTGTTTTTT.

This clonotype was counted ten times or more. The chain links TRBV29-1 to TRBJ1-1; possible D gene TRBD1, 5 bases. In germline, CDR1 is SQVTM, CDR2 ANQGSEA. This CDR3 spans 14 amino acids. The ends were cut back, 4 bases at V and 0 bases at J, with 12 bases in the middle. CDR3 loop: CSVGAGGLNTEAFF. The CDR3 bases are TGCAGCGTTGGCGCGGGGGGTTTGAACACTGAAGCTTTCTTT.

This chain joins TRBV5-1 and TRBJ1-6, with 7 bases identical to TRBD1. The CDR3 has 14 residues. CDR1 and CDR2 from the germline V gene are SGHRS and YFSETQ. With V trimmed by 2 bases and J by 8 bases, 4 bases remained unmatched. CDR3 protein: CASSLGTADSPLHF. CDR3 in DNA: TGCGCCAGCAGCTTAGGGACAGCGGATTCACCCCTCCACTTT.

This clonotype was seen more than once but under ten times. The rearrangement uses TRBV12-3 or TRBV12-4 and TRBJ1-1; D not resolved. CDR3 length: 14 residues. V lost 5 bases and J 1 base, leaving 11 bases between the germline ends. In nucleotides, the CDR3 is TGTGCCAGCAGTCCCGCCCGGGGGAACACTGAAGCTTTCTTT. As protein: CASSPARGNTEAFF.

This clonotype was observed many times. The chain uses TRBV20-1 and TRBJ2-1, with 10 bases that match TRBD2. Germline CDR1 reads DFQATT; CDR2 reads SNEGSKA (reference sequence). Losses at the gene ends were 4 bases for V and 7 bases for J; bases not matched to a gene: 7. The CDR3 is made up of 14 amino acids. CDR3 bases: TGCAGTGCTACCACTAGCGGGATGAGTAATGAGCAGTTCTTC. It specifies CSATTSGMSNEQFF.